This is a list of T cell receptor beta chains from one sample in a study of T cell responses to AZD1222 COVID-19 vaccine. Some clones are missing from TCRdb's copy, which holds only in-frame ones; the method was immunoSEQ multiplex PCR. The table shows 110,000 to 150,000 clones, with 85% to 95% occurring only once. This material consisted of peripheral blood, taken after recovery from COVID-19. These receptors originate from an adult who had recovered from COVID-19. CDR3s include the opening cysteine and the closing phenylalanine or tryptophan.

cdr3_length j_call v_call cdr3_aa
13 TRBJ2-5 TRBV9 CASRGQWQETQYF
14 TRBJ2-7 TRBV7-8 CASSMTGWVNEQYF
20 TRBJ2-1 TRBV7-8 CASSYPGGELAGGPNHEQFF
17 TRBJ2-1 TRBV4-2 CASSQDWGLGPYNEQFF
15 TRBJ2-1 TRBV5-6 CASSWTSGRAREQFF
15 TRBJ2-7 TRBV10-1 CASSPGRGPAYEQYF
15 TRBJ2-1 TRBV3-1/TRBV3-2 CASSQRDRGYNEQFF
16 TRBJ1-1 TRBV7-9 CASSSPGQLVGTEAFF
15 TRBJ2-1 TRBV19 CASSIGEAFYNEQFF
15 TRBJ1-2 TRBV29-1 CSVERVAGGDYGYTF
15 TRBJ2-7 TRBV5-1 CASSLELAGSYEQYF
14 TRBJ1-4 TRBV19 CASSEEPHHEKLFF
11 TRBJ2-1 TRBV20-1 CSASFGDEQFF
13 TRBJ1-6 TRBV28 CASRRQGVSPLHF
16 TRBJ1-3 TRBV4-1 CASSQPRQGTGNTIYF
21 TRBJ2-3 TRBV9 CASSVKGGELAGRRNTDTQYF
14 TRBJ1-4 TRBV28 CASSFEDGEEKLFF
13 TRBJ1-2 TRBV12-3/TRBV12-4 CASSLGQGYGYTF